One sample yielded the 17 T cell receptor beta chains listed below, sequenced in a study of cytomegalovirus exposure and HLA in healthy donors. PCR was performed using 60 Vbeta and 13 Jbeta primers. TCRdb's table, derived via immunoSEQ multiplex PCR, lists solely in-frame clones and lacks some. This table holds about 50,000 clones. The sample consisted of PBMCs. Receptor source: a woman aged 18-35 years in good health and CMV-seronegative.

The genes are TRBV30 and TRBJ1-4; no clear D gene. This CDR3 has 12 amino acids. Trimming pared 3 bases from V and 11 bases from J, leaving 13 bases between. CDR1 and CDR2 (germline): GTSNPN, SVGIG (reference sequence). The DNA for the CDR3 is TGTGCCTGGAGAGTCCCTCCCGGTAAACTGTTTTTT. Its protein product is CAWRVPPGKLFF.

The genes are TRBV29-1 and TRBJ2-1; 8 bases agree with TRBD2. The trim removed 7 bases at V and 0 bases at J, leaving 8 bases unmatched. Germline loops: CDR1 SQVTM, CDR2 ANQGSEA. The CDR3 runs 15 residues. In DNA form, the CDR3 reads TGCAGCGCCCAAAAAGCGGGGGACTCCTACAATGAGCAGTTCTTC. This encodes CSAQKAGDSYNEQFF.

The chain links TRBV19 to TRBJ1-5; D possibly corresponds to TRBD1 (5 bases). The CDR3 loop spans 15 amino acids. Deletions cut 6 bases from V and 5 bases from J, with 17 bases between. Germline V gene data show CDR1 as LNHDA and CDR2 as SQIVND (reference sequence). The CDR3: CASSLRQGVHQPQHF. The CDR3 bases are TGTGCCAGTAGCTTACGCCAGGGCGTTCATCAGCCCCAGCATTTT.

V usage is TRBV19 and J usage is TRBJ2-5; D is unresolved. Germline V gene lookup returns CDR1 LNHDA and CDR2 SQIVND (reference sequence). CDR3 length equals 16 residues. Trimming took 4 bases from V and 4 from J, leaving 19 bases between them. CDR3 DNA: TGTGCCAGTAGTACTACGCCGGGTTCGAACATAGAGACCCAGTACTTC. It specifies CASSTTPGSNIETQYF.

This chain uses TRBV6-1 with TRBJ2-7; D possibly corresponds to TRBD2 (6 bases). The germline V gene has CDR1 MNHNS and CDR2 SASEGT. V was cut by 7 bases and J by 0 bases, with 13 bases left in between. The CDR3 contains 14 residues. The CDR3 here is CASNREPVSYEQYF. The CDR3 DNA reads as TGTGCCAGCAACCGGGAGCCCGTCTCCTACGAGCAGTACTTC.

This chain uses TRBV6-5 with TRBJ2-1; TRBD2 agrees at 7 bases. Germline V gene lookup returns CDR1 MNHEY and CDR2 SVGAGI. The CDR3 is 14 amino acids. The trim removed 8 bases at V and 0 bases at J, leaving 4 bases unmatched. Here the CDR3 reads CASLGGSSYNEQFF. The CDR3, as DNA: TGTGCCAGCTTGGGGGGGAGCTCCTACAATGAGCAGTTCTTC.

The chain uses TRBV6-1 and TRBJ1-5; D is undetermined. CDR1 MNHNS and CDR2 SASEGT come from the germline V gene. The CDR3 consists of 15 residues. The V end lost 2 bases, the J end lost 2 bases, and 10 bases lay between the germline ends. Here the CDR3 reads CASSERSVGNQPQHF. The CDR3 bases are TGTGCCAGCAGTGAACGTAGTGTGGGCAATCAGCCCCAGCATTTT.

The V call is TRBV19, the J call TRBJ2-1; tentatively, D is TRBD2 (6 bases). Germline V gene sequence: CDR1 LNHDA, CDR2 SQIVND (reference sequence). This CDR3 is 18 amino acids long. Trimming took 3 bases from V and 4 from J, leaving 22 bases between them. The CDR3 reads CASSITGLSPRRYNEQFF. Here the CDR3 DNA reads TGTGCCAGTAGTATTACCGGACTATCGCCAAGGAGGTACAATGAGCAGTTCTTC.

The V call is TRBV14, the J call TRBJ1-2, with 7 bases matching TRBD1. The CDR3 totals 13 residues. Unmatched junction bases numbered 0, after V lost 3 bases and J lost 2 bases. From germline, CDR1 is SGHDN and CDR2 FVKESK. CDR3 in DNA: TGTGCCAGCAGCCACAGGGGGAACTATGGCTACACCTTC. It is translated as CASSHRGNYGYTF.

The chain is built from TRBV7-2 and TRBJ1-1; a weak D match, TRBD1 (5 bases). This CDR3 comprises 16 residues. Trimming took off 2 bases at V and 3 bases at J, with 16 bases between the two ends. CDR1 is SGHTA, CDR2 FQGNSA, per germline. CDR3 in DNA: TGTGCCAGCAGCTTAAGCGTAACGGGACTGCACACTGAAGCTTTCTTT. Its protein product is CASSLSVTGLHTEAFF.

The chain has TRBV19 and TRBJ1-2, with TRBD1 matching 9 bases. J lost 5 bases, V lost 4 bases, and 14 bases had no gene match. CDR1 and CDR2 (germline): LNHDA, SQIVND (reference sequence). The CDR3 loop spans 17 amino acids. The CDR3 region has the DNA TGTGCCAGTAGTAACTTACTTACCCGGGACAGGGCGTATGGCTACACCTTC. This gives the protein CASSNLLTRDRAYGYTF.

V is TRBV18 and J is TRBJ2-3; TRBD2 agrees at 12 bases. Germline CDR1 reads KGHSH; CDR2 reads LQKENI. V lost 1 base to trimming and J lost 4 bases; unmatched junction nucleotides: 9. The length of the CDR3 is 18 residues. The CDR3 sequence: CASSPLDFSSGGADTQYF. CDR3 in DNA: TGTGCCAGCTCACCACTGGACTTCTCTAGCGGGGGGGCAGATACGCAGTATTTT.

The chain recombines TRBV5-1 with TRBJ2-7, with a weak D call TRBD2 (6 bases). Germline lookup yields CDR1 SGHRS and CDR2 YFSETQ. V was pared by 1 base and J by 2 bases, with 19 bases between. CDR3 size: 17 residues. DNA for the CDR3: TGCGCCAGCAGCTTGTTCCACGGGAGCTCGGGCACCTACGAGCAGTACTTC. Its protein product is CASSLFHGSSGTYEQYF.

The chain recombines TRBV14 with TRBJ2-7, with D possibly TRBD1 on 6 matching bases. Trimming removed 0 bases at V and 6 bases at J, with 6 bases between. Germline CDR1 and CDR2: SGHDN and FVKESK. The CDR3 runs 12 residues. This CDR3 is CASSQDRGEQYF. CDR3 in DNA: TGTGCCAGCAGCCAAGACAGGGGCGAGCAGTACTTC.

This rearrangement joins TRBV25-1 to TRBJ2-1; tentative D call: TRBD1 (5 bases). Germline CDR1 and CDR2: MGHDK and SYGVNS. CDR3 size: 15 residues. The V gene lost 6 bases and the J gene lost 0 bases, with 12 bases spanning the gap. The CDR3 bases are TGTGCCAGCAGAGGGGTTGGGGTCTCCTACAATGAGCAGTTCTTC. This translates into CASRGVGVSYNEQFF.

The gene calls are TRBV5-1 and TRBJ1-6, with TRBD1 identical over 8 bases. The germline V gene has CDR1 SGHRS and CDR2 YFSETQ. CDR3 length: 15 amino acids. V trimming: 0 bases; J trimming: 7 bases; junction bases outside the gene matches: 3. The CDR3 region has the DNA TGCGCCAGCAGCTTGGGGGACAGGACGAATTCACCCCTCCACTTT. Protein: CASSLGDRTNSPLHF.

The rearrangement joins TRBV29-1 to TRBJ2-2, with D maybe TRBD1 (6 bases). Trimming took off 4 bases at V and 1 base at J, with 10 bases between the two ends. The CDR3 contains 14 residues. Germline CDR1 and CDR2: SQVTM and ANQGSEA. CDR3 sequence (DNA): TGCAGCGTTGTAACAGGGCTGAACACCGGGGAGCTGTTTTTT. Translating it yields CSVVTGLNTGELFF.